The 30 T cell receptor beta chains below all came from one sample that was sequenced in a study of blood T cell repertoires in COVID-19 (dated by TCRdb to 2018 to 2021). Library preparation was by the immunoSEQ multiplex PCR assay. Entries here come from immuneACCESS through TCRdb and include only in-frame sequences with V and J called. Some clones fail to appear in such tables; in the studies checked, an unresolved V gene covers under half of the shortfall, and the cause of the remainder is unknown. This sample gives roughly 110,000 clones in total; 82% of them show up just once. The top ten constitute approximately 7.9% of the sample. The sample was peripheral blood. All receptors come from a man between 65 and 85 years old with acute or convalescent COVID-19.

V usage is TRBV9 and J usage is TRBJ2-5, with 8 bases lining up with TRBD2. Looked up from germline, CDR1 is SGDLS and CDR2 is YYNGEE. The length of the CDR3 is 16 residues. V lost 7 bases and J lost 3; bases outside the gene matches: 14. The CDR3 DNA follows: TGTGCCAGCCAACGGGGGGGATCAGGACCGAAAGAGACCCAGTACTTC. The encoded protein is CASQRGGSGPKETQYF.

The genes are TRBV5-1 and TRBJ2-1, with D possibly matching TRBD1 (6 bases). The germline V and J ends were trimmed by 4 bases and 10 bases, with 12 bases remaining between them. The V gene's germline CDR1 is SGHRS and CDR2 YFSETQ. CDR3 size: 12 residues. CDR3 DNA: TGCGCCAGCAGCCTAGGGACAACCGAGCAGTTCTTC. Amino acids: CASSLGTTEQFF.

The J gene is TRBJ1-5, the V gene TRBV27; tentative D call: TRBD1 (6 bases). V was shortened by 6 bases and J by 7 bases, with 19 bases between the two germline ends. Germline CDR1 is MNHEY and CDR2 is SMNVEV (reference sequence). CDR3 length: 15 residues. The CDR3 DNA is TGTGCCAGCAGCCTAGAGGGCAGGGGAAAGCAGCCCCAGCATTTT. Residues: CASSLEGRGKQPQHF.

The rearrangement uses TRBV25-1 and TRBJ1-2; 12 bases agree with TRBD1. CDR1 and CDR2 (germline): MGHDK, SYGVNS. This CDR3 is 15 amino acids long. Trimming took 3 bases from V and 9 from J; bases not matched to a gene: 8. The CDR3 protein is CASSEDGTGGRSYTF. The CDR3, as DNA: TGTGCCAGCAGTGAGGACGGGACAGGGGGCCGGAGCTACACCTTC.

The chain carries TRBV5-1 and TRBJ2-7; a possible D gene is TRBD1 (5 bases). CDR1 and CDR2 from the germline V gene are SGHRS and YFSETQ. The CDR3 is 13 amino acids. V was shortened by 7 bases and J by 2 bases, with 13 bases between the two germline ends. In DNA, the CDR3 is TGCGCCAGCGGAAATGGGGCCACCTACGAGCAGTACTTC. Amino acid sequence: CASGNGATYEQYF.

The V and J genes are TRBV29-1 and TRBJ1-2; 8 bases are shared with TRBD1. The V gene's germline CDR1 is SQVTM and CDR2 ANQGSEA. The CDR3 has 12 residues. V gave up 3 bases and J gave up 8 bases; unmatched junction bases: 5. CDR3 protein: CSVDRGRGGYTF. CDR3 sequence (DNA): TGCAGCGTTGACAGGGGGCGAGGCGGCTACACCTTC.

The chain couples TRBV9 to TRBJ2-3; 8 bases are a match to TRBD1. The CDR3 totals 12 residues. Trimming cost V 6 bases and J 4 bases; bases outside gene matches: 1. Germline CDR1 reads SGDLS; CDR2 reads YYNGEE. CDR3: CASTDRADTQYF. The DNA of the CDR3 is TGTGCCAGCACGGACAGGGCAGATACGCAGTATTTT.

The chain employs TRBV24-1 and TRBJ2-7; tentative D call: TRBD1 (5 bases). The CDR3 spans 12 residues. Germline CDR1 and CDR2: KGHDR and SFDVKD. V was pared by 10 bases and J by 4 bases, with 13 bases between. CDR3 in amino acids: CATHQGGYEQYF. The CDR3 DNA sequence: TGTGCCACTCACCAGGGTGGGTACGAGCAGTACTTC.

The chain recombines TRBV28 with TRBJ1-1; D ambiguous. Trimming cost V 2 bases and J 5 bases, with 12 bases left between them. The length of the CDR3 is 14 residues. The V gene's germline CDR1 is MDHEN and CDR2 SYDVKM. CDR3 sequence reads: CASSLIADNTEAFF. The CDR3, as DNA: TGTGCCAGCAGTTTAATTGCAGACAATACTGAAGCTTTCTTT.

The chain joins TRBV30 to TRBJ2-1; 12 bases match TRBD2. Germline CDR1 is GTSNPN and CDR2 is SVGIG (reference sequence). This CDR3 region has 16 residues. V was pared by 4 bases and J by 1 base, with 5 bases of the junction left unmatched. CDR3: CAWKLAGGSSYNEQFF. The DNA of the CDR3 is TGTGCCTGGAAACTAGCGGGGGGTTCTTCCTACAATGAGCAGTTCTTC.

This clone was observed a single time. Here the CDR3 reads CASSHLGTGVTDTQYF. DNA of the CDR3: TGTGCCAGCAGCCACCTGGGGACAGGGGTTACAGATACGCAGTATTTT. The chain links TRBV3-1 (or the pseudogene TRBV3-2) to TRBJ2-3, with 10 nucleotides matching TRBD1. This CDR3 is 16 amino acids long. In germline, CDR1 is LGHDT, CDR2 YNNKEL (reference sequence). The ends lost 3 bases at V and 3 bases at J; junction bases unmatched: 6.

The genes are TRBV3-1 (or the pseudogene TRBV3-2) and TRBJ2-1; TRBD2 aligns across 8 bases. The CDR3 has 15 amino acids. V gave up 2 bases and J gave up 5 bases; unmatched junction bases: 5. CDR1 and CDR2 from the germline V gene are LGHDT and YNNKEL (reference sequence). Written as DNA, the CDR3 is TGTGCCAGCAGCCAATTTCTTAGCGGGAACAATGAGCAGTTCTTC. Translation gives CASSQFLSGNNEQFF.

The J gene is TRBJ1-1, the V gene TRBV19; 8 bases agree with TRBD1. CDR3 length equals 14 residues. V was clipped by 7 bases and J by 5 bases; unmatched bases: 9. Germline V lookup: CDR1 LNHDA, CDR2 SQIVND (reference sequence). Here the CDR3 reads CASTRTGGRTEAFF. The CDR3 coding sequence is TGTGCCAGTACCAGAACAGGGGGAAGAACTGAAGCTTTCTTT.

V gene TRBV5-1 combines with J gene TRBJ2-7, with 7 bases identical to TRBD1. The CDR3 is made up of 14 amino acids. Per the germline V gene, CDR1 is SGHRS and CDR2 is YFSETQ. J lost 3 bases, V lost 3 bases, and 6 bases had no gene match. DNA of the CDR3: TGCGCCAGCAGCTCAACCGGGACAGTCTACGAGCAGTACTTC. Its translation is CASSSTGTVYEQYF.

This chain uses TRBV6-4 with TRBJ2-2; no reliable D call. This CDR3 has 14 residues. From germline, CDR1 is MRHNA and CDR2 SNTAGT. The germline V and J ends were trimmed by 2 bases and 6 bases, with 10 bases remaining between them. The CDR3 sequence: CASSDRSVAGELFF. CDR3 nucleotide sequence: TGTGCCAGCAGTGACCGCTCGGTCGCCGGGGAGCTGTTTTTT.

This sequence joins TRBV5-4 and TRBJ2-7, with D perhaps matching TRBD2 (6 bases). The CDR3 loop spans 13 amino acids. Trimming pared 4 bases from V and 3 bases from J, leaving 11 bases between. Germline V gene lookup returns CDR1 SGHNT and CDR2 YYREEE (reference sequence). The CDR3 coding sequence is TGTGCCAGCAGCACCGGGACTGGCTACGAGCAGTACTTC. Translation gives CASSTGTGYEQYF.

The CDR3 spells CASSGKGSDTQYF. In nucleotides, the CDR3 is TGTGCCAGCAGTGGGAAGGGGTCAGATACGCAGTATTTT. The V and J genes are TRBV6-2 or TRBV6-3 and TRBJ2-3; D might be TRBD1 (5 bases). CDR1 and CDR2 (germline): MNHEY, SVGEGT. V was shortened by 5 bases and J by 4 bases, with 10 bases between the two germline ends. This CDR3 region has 13 residues.

The gene calls are TRBV15 and TRBJ1-3, with D maybe TRBD1 (6 bases). The CDR3 sequence is 16 residues long. CDR1 and CDR2 (germline): LNHNV, YYDKDF (reference sequence). With 4 bases removed from V and 0 bases from J, the gap between germline ends came to 13 bases. CDR3 amino acids: CATSTRQVNSGNTIYF. The CDR3 nucleotides are TGTGCCACCAGCACCCGACAGGTCAACTCTGGAAACACCATATATTTT.

V is TRBV25-1 and J is TRBJ2-7; TRBD1 is a possible D gene (5 bases). Between the trimmed V and J ends, which lost 3 bases and 2 bases, there was a span of 14 bases. The germline V gene encodes CDR1 MGHDK and CDR2 SYGVNS. This CDR3 has 15 residues. As DNA, the CDR3 is TGTGCCAGCAGTGATTGGCAGGGCGGTACCTACGAGCAGTACTTC. Translating gives CASSDWQGGTYEQYF.

This chain connects TRBV7-3 to TRBJ2-3; 9 positions agree with TRBD2. The ends lost 2 bases at V and 7 bases at J; junction bases unmatched: 4. The CDR3 loop spans 14 amino acids. In germline, CDR1 is SGHTA, CDR2 FQGTGA. CDR3 nucleotide sequence: TGTGCCAGCAGCTTACTAGCGGGGTTTTATACGCAGTATTTT. Translated, it gives CASSLLAGFYTQYF.

The chain recombines TRBV15 with TRBJ1-6; possibly TRBD1 for D (6 bases). Germline V CDR1 and CDR2: LNHNV, YYDKDF (reference sequence). Trimming stripped 1 base from V and 6 bases from J, with 10 bases between. The CDR3 runs 15 residues. CDR3 sequence: CATSRVRGGNSPLHF. The CDR3 region has the DNA TGTGCCACCAGCAGAGTTAGGGGGGGTAATTCACCCCTCCACTTT.

The chain joins TRBV7-6 to TRBJ2-7, with a tentative D call TRBD2 (7 bases). Trimming removed 5 bases at V and 2 bases at J, with 19 bases between. The length of the CDR3 is 16 residues. Germline V gene lookup returns CDR1 SGHVS and CDR2 FNYEAQ. Written as DNA, the CDR3 is TGTGCCAGCAGCAAAGGGGCGGGGGACACCACCTACGAGCAGTACTTC. Encoded protein: CASSKGAGDTTYEQYF.

This chain links TRBV28 with TRBJ1-5; D may be TRBD1 (6 bases). The CDR3 totals 16 residues. From germline, CDR1 is MDHEN and CDR2 SYDVKM. The V end was cut by 6 bases, the J end by 0 bases, with 15 bases between. This CDR3 is CASRRAGQNSNQPQHF. DNA for the CDR3: TGTGCCAGCAGAAGGGCCGGACAGAATAGCAATCAGCCCCAGCATTTT. Complete variable domain (other parts from reference TRBV28 and TRBJ1-5): DVKVTQSSRYLVKRTGEKVFLECVQDMDHENMFWYRQDPGLGLRLIYFSYDVKMKEKGDIPEGYSVSREKKERFSLILESASTNQTSMYLCASRRAGQNSNQPQHFGDGTRLSIL.

This chain links TRBV27 with TRBJ1-6; D perhaps matches TRBD1 (5 bases). Looked up from germline, CDR1 is MNHEY and CDR2 is SMNVEV (reference sequence). V lost 9 bases to trimming and J lost 9 bases, with 18 bases between them. This CDR3 spans 14 amino acids. CDR3 amino acids: CASHAFTQGSPLHF. DNA of the CDR3: TGTGCCAGTCATGCTTTCACTCAGGGTTCACCCCTCCACTTT.

This chain uses TRBV7-9 with TRBJ1-4, with 11 bases fitting TRBD1. The germline gives CDR1 SEHNR, CDR2 FQNEAQ (reference sequence). The CDR3 spans 15 residues. V lost 3 bases to trimming and J lost 6 bases; unmatched junction nucleotides: 3. CDR3 DNA: TGTGCCAGCAGCTTGGCGGGACAGGGGGATGAAAAACTGTTTTTT. Translating gives CASSLAGQGDEKLFF.

This clone occurred a few times. The chain joins TRBV27 to TRBJ1-2, with 7 positions matching TRBD1. The CDR3 length is 17 residues. Germline CDR1 reads MNHEY; CDR2 reads SMNVEV (reference sequence). V gave up 5 bases and J gave up 4 bases; unmatched junction bases: 16. The CDR3 protein is CASSLRGGGGATYGYTF. The CDR3 DNA reads TGTGCCAGCAGTCTCCGGGGGGGAGGGGGCGCTACCTATGGCTACACCTTC.

The CDR3 region has the DNA TGTGCCAGCAGTGCCCGTCCCGGGACAGGCCCGAACACCGGGGAGCTGTTTTTT. This encodes CASSARPGTGPNTGELFF. The chain recombines TRBV6-1 with TRBJ2-2; 8 bases match TRBD1. The length of the CDR3 is 18 residues. Germline trimming cut 4 bases from V and 0 bases from J; bases unmatched to any gene: 10. The germline CDR1 and CDR2 sequences are MNHNS and SASEGT.

The chain couples TRBV4-2 to TRBJ2-7; 11 nucleotides align to TRBD1. Germline CDR1 LGHNA, CDR2 YNFKEQ. V lost 3 bases and J lost 4; bases outside the gene matches: 2. The CDR3 is made up of 14 amino acids. CDR3 sequence: CASSQGQGEYEQYF. Written as DNA, the CDR3 is TGTGCCAGCAGCCAGGGACAGGGGGAGTACGAGCAGTACTTC.

This clone was observed a few times. This sequence joins TRBV10-1 and TRBJ1-5, with a possible D match to TRBD1 (6 bases). Looked up from germline, CDR1 is WNHNN and CDR2 is SYGVQD (reference sequence). V lost 3 bases to trimming and J lost 9 bases, with 15 bases between them. This CDR3 is built from 14 residues. The DNA of the CDR3 is TGCGCCAGCAGTGAAAACAGGGCCTCATCGCCCCAGCATTTT. Its translation: CASSENRASSPQHF.

The chain couples TRBV29-1 to TRBJ2-7; D might be TRBD1 (6 bases). The CDR3 runs 15 residues. Germline V gives CDR1 SQVTM, CDR2 ANQGSEA. Deletions cut 3 bases from V and 3 bases from J, with 18 bases between. CDR3 region: CSVEIERTAVYEQYF. The DNA of the CDR3 is TGCAGCGTTGAGATAGAGCGGACAGCCGTCTACGAGCAGTACTTC.